The 30 T cell receptor beta chains given below trace back to one sample, sequenced in a study of blood T cell repertoires in COVID-19. The table came from immunoSEQ multiplex PCR; TCRdb's copy has only in-frame clones and leaves some out. The sample shows 90,000 or so clones, approximately 91% of them seen only once. The specimen was peripheral blood. Receptors originate from a man aged 55 to 70 with COVID-19, enrolled during active disease.

The rearrangement links TRBV28 to TRBJ1-2, with 8 bases fitting TRBD1. The trim removed 11 bases at V and 2 bases at J, leaving 7 bases unmatched. Per the germline V gene, CDR1 is MDHEN and CDR2 is SYDVKM. The CDR3 is made up of 13 amino acids. CDR3 region: CACGQGRNYGYTF. CDR3 DNA sequence: TGTGCCTGCGGACAGGGTCGGAACTATGGCTACACCTTC.

V is TRBV6-6 and J is TRBJ1-3; the D gene is possibly TRBD1 (5 bases). Germline assignment: CDR1 MNHNY and CDR2 SVGAGI (reference sequence). Trimming left V 11 bases short and J 5 bases short, with 16 bases between. This CDR3 has 13 amino acids. The chain's CDR3 is CAVYGAARNTIYF. The CDR3 DNA is TGTGCCGTCTATGGGGCGGCTCGAAACACCATATATTTT.

V and J are TRBV5-5 and TRBJ1-4; 8 bases are a match to TRBD1. Germline loops: CDR1 SGHKS, CDR2 YYEKEE (reference sequence). V trimming: 5 bases; J trimming: 7 bases; junction bases outside the gene matches: 7. This CDR3 comprises 14 residues. The CDR3, as DNA: TGTGCCAGCAGTCTGGACAGGGATTCTGAAAAACTGTTTTTT. It specifies CASSLDRDSEKLFF.

This clone was seen once. The chain uses TRBV3-1 (or the pseudogene TRBV3-2) and TRBJ1-1; 7 nucleotides agree with TRBD1. CDR3 length: 14 residues. Germline V gives CDR1 LGHDT, CDR2 YNNKEL (reference sequence). Losses at the gene ends were 3 bases for V and 1 base for J; bases not matched to a gene: 2. CDR3 region: CASSQGQSNTEAFF. The CDR3 DNA follows: TGTGCCAGCAGCCAGGGACAGTCGAACACTGAAGCTTTCTTT.

This clone was recorded only once. The chain couples TRBV29-1 to TRBJ2-1, with D possibly matching TRBD2 (6 bases). Deletions cut 6 bases from V and 5 bases from J, with 14 bases between. The germline gives CDR1 SQVTM, CDR2 ANQGSEA. The CDR3 contains 13 residues. The CDR3 DNA sequence: TGCAGCGTGACTAGTTTTGGAAACAATGAGCAGTTCTTC. Amino acid sequence: CSVTSFGNNEQFF.

The chain has TRBV5-8 and TRBJ1-2, with D perhaps matching TRBD1 (5 bases). Trimming took off 2 bases at V and 4 bases at J, with 15 bases between the two ends. Germline CDR1 reads SGHTS; CDR2 reads YDEGEE. This CDR3 is built from 15 residues. This chain's CDR3 is CASSFDDRQSYGYTF. The DNA of the CDR3 is TGTGCCAGCAGCTTCGATGACAGACAGAGCTATGGCTACACCTTC.

The V gene is TRBV5-4, the J gene TRBJ2-2, with TRBD1 identical over 9 bases. Per germline, CDR1 SGHNT and CDR2 YYREEE (reference sequence). Germline trimming cut 0 bases from V and 4 bases from J; bases unmatched to any gene: 10. The CDR3 sequence is 18 residues long. The CDR3 bases are TGTGCCAGCAGCTTGGTTTCAACAGGGGGCTCTTTCACCGGGGAGCTGTTTTTT. Its translation is CASSLVSTGGSFTGELFF.

V is TRBV6-5 and J is TRBJ1-1, with 8 bases matching TRBD1. From germline, CDR1 is MNHEY and CDR2 SVGAGI. The V segment lost 0 bases and the J segment 3 bases; nucleotides outside the gene matches: 6. This CDR3 spans 16 amino acids. Here the CDR3 reads CASSYSARGLDTEAFF. The CDR3 DNA reads as TGTGCCAGCAGTTACTCGGCCAGGGGGCTTGACACTGAAGCTTTCTTT.

The V call is TRBV30, the J call TRBJ1-2; TRBD1 matches at 9 bases. This CDR3 comprises 15 residues. V was clipped by 2 bases and J by 4 bases; unmatched bases: 8. Looked up from germline, CDR1 is GTSNPN and CDR2 is SVGIG (reference sequence). The chain's CDR3 is CAWSLPGQGPYGYTF. CDR3 DNA sequence: TGTGCCTGGAGTTTACCGGGACAGGGCCCCTATGGCTACACCTTC.

V and J are TRBV7-8 and TRBJ2-1, with TRBD2 matching over 7 bases. This CDR3 comprises 14 residues. J lost 2 bases, V lost 4 bases, and 2 bases had no gene match. Germline CDR1 and CDR2: SGHVS and FQNEAQ. CDR3 bases: TGTGCCAGCAGCTCCGGGGGGACCTACAATGAGCAGTTCTTC. It translates to CASSSGGTYNEQFF.

The gene calls are TRBV10-3 and TRBJ1-3; tentative D call: TRBD1 (6 bases). The CDR3 totals 14 residues. Trimming took 3 bases from V and 0 from J, leaving 6 bases between them. Germline-derived CDR1 and CDR2 are ENHRY and SYGVKD. CDR3 DNA sequence: TGTGCCATCAGTGAACAGGGCTCTGGAAACACCATATATTTT. It translates to CAISEQGSGNTIYF.

This clone was found once. This chain links TRBV5-4 with TRBJ1-2; weak D call: TRBD1 (5 bases). Trimming removed 4 bases from V and 4 bases from J, with 14 bases in between. The CDR3 covers 14 residues. CDR1 is SGHNT, CDR2 YYREEE, per germline (reference sequence). CDR3 region: CASSDATVLYGYTF. CDR3 nucleotide sequence: TGTGCCAGCAGCGACGCGACAGTTCTCTATGGCTACACCTTC. The entire variable domain, with the rest obtained from reference TRBV5-4 and TRBJ1-2, is as follows: ETGVTQSPTHLIKTRGQQVTLRCSSQSGHNTVSWYQQALGQGPQFIFQYYREEENGRGNFPPRFSGLQFPNYSSELNVNALELDDSALYLCASSDATVLYGYTFGSGTRLTVV.

This clone was observed a single time. The chain couples TRBV7-8 to TRBJ2-2; D unclear. The ends were cut back, 2 bases at V and 8 bases at J, with 9 bases in the middle. The CDR3 is 13 residues long. The germline V gene has CDR1 SGHVS and CDR2 FQNEAQ. As DNA, the CDR3 is TGTGCCAGCAGCTTATTGGAGTTTGGGGAGCTGTTTTTT. This sequence encodes CASSLLEFGELFF. The complete variable domain, with remaining parts taken from reference TRBV7-8 and TRBJ2-2, reads GAGVSQSPRYKVAKRGQDVALRCDPISGHVSLFWYQQALGQGPEFLTYFQNEAQLDKSGLPSDRFFAERPEGSVSTLKIQRTQQEDSAVYLCASSLLEFGELFFGEGSRLTVL.

The chain joins TRBV5-4 to TRBJ2-1; 9 bases line up with TRBD2. Germline CDR1 is SGHNT and CDR2 is YYREEE (reference sequence). The CDR3 is 16 amino acids. V lost 4 bases to trimming and J lost 0 bases; unmatched junction nucleotides: 5. Written as DNA, the CDR3 is TGTGCCAGCAGCCCTTATAGCGGGAGCTCCTACAATGAGCAGTTCTTC. Translation: CASSPYSGSSYNEQFF.

This chain joins TRBV11-3 and TRBJ2-2; D unclear. The V and J ends lost 1 base and 6 bases respectively, with 12 bases between them. The V gene's germline CDR1 is SGHNT and CDR2 YENEEA. CDR3 length: 15 amino acids. The CDR3 here is CASSLGEALSGELFF. The CDR3 DNA reads TGTGCCAGCAGCTTAGGAGAGGCCCTGTCCGGGGAGCTGTTTTTT.

This chain's CDR3 is CASSIGRTGGYEQYF. The CDR3 nucleotides read TGTGCCAGTAGTATAGGTCGGACAGGGGGCTACGAGCAGTACTTC. The V call is TRBV19, the J call TRBJ2-7; 10 bases agree with TRBD1. Per germline, CDR1 LNHDA and CDR2 SQIVND (reference sequence). With 1 base clipped from V and 3 bases from J, the junction kept 3 bases outside the gene matches. CDR3 length: 15 residues.

V usage is TRBV27 and J usage is TRBJ2-5, with 9 bases fitting TRBD1. The CDR3 totals 14 residues. The germline CDR1 and CDR2 sequences are MNHEY and SMNVEV (reference sequence). The V and J ends lost 6 bases and 5 bases, in that order; junction bases with no gene match: 7. The chain's CDR3 is CASRTTGGMETQYF. CDR3 nucleotide sequence: TGTGCCAGCAGGACGACAGGGGGAATGGAGACCCAGTACTTC.

The rearrangement links TRBV6-1 to TRBJ1-6, with D possibly matching TRBD1 (6 bases). Germline loops: CDR1 MNHNS, CDR2 SASEGT. V shed 2 bases and J shed 6 bases, with 8 bases lying between them. The CDR3 loop spans 14 amino acids. The DNA for the CDR3 is TGTGCCAGCAGTGAAACGGACAGTAATTCACCCCTCCACTTT. This gives the protein CASSETDSNSPLHF.

The rearrangement uses TRBV7-9 and TRBJ1-1, with D unresolved. Trimming cost V 1 base and J 3 bases, with 6 bases left between them. Germline CDR1 SEHNR, CDR2 FQNEAQ (reference sequence). This CDR3 has 13 residues. This CDR3 is CASSLVADTEAFF. In DNA, the CDR3 is TGTGCCAGCAGCTTAGTCGCAGACACTGAAGCTTTCTTT.

This sequence joins TRBV4-1 and TRBJ2-3; 7 bases map to TRBD2. J lost 5 bases, V lost 1 base, and 12 bases had no gene match. The germline V gene encodes CDR1 MGHRA and CDR2 YSYEKL. The CDR3 length is 17 residues. Written as DNA, the CDR3 is TGCGCCAGCAGCCAAGGAGGGAGGGGCGGGAGAAGAGATACGCAGTATTTT. This encodes CASSQGGRGGRRDTQYF.

The chain couples TRBV11-2 to TRBJ1-1, with D unclear. V was pared by 0 bases and J by 0 bases, with 5 bases between. The CDR3 contains 14 residues. Per germline, CDR1 SGHAT and CDR2 FQNNGV. This CDR3 is CASSLERMNTEAFF. CDR3 bases: TGTGCCAGCAGCTTAGAGCGCATGAACACTGAAGCTTTCTTT.

The chain couples TRBV10-3 to TRBJ2-1; 7 bases agree with TRBD2. Per germline, CDR1 ENHRY and CDR2 SYGVKD. The CDR3 runs 19 residues. Trimming cost V 4 bases and J 4 bases; bases outside gene matches: 19. The CDR3 coding sequence is TGTGCCATCAGTGGCCCCCATTACCTAGCGGAGTCCGCTTACAATGAGCAGTTCTTC. Its protein product is CAISGPHYLAESAYNEQFF.

The chain carries TRBV5-4 and TRBJ2-2; 13 nucleotides agree with TRBD2. CDR3 size: 17 residues. The junction had 2 bases not matched to a gene; V was cut back by 3 bases and J by 0 bases. Germline V lookup: CDR1 SGHNT, CDR2 YYREEE (reference sequence). The CDR3 bases are TGTGCCAGCAGCTCGGGACTAGCGGGAACGAACACCGGGGAGCTGTTTTTT. This encodes CASSSGLAGTNTGELFF.

In this sample, this clone turned up once. The chain couples TRBV5-1 to TRBJ2-7; 11 positions agree with TRBD1. V dropped 4 bases and J dropped 1; count of bases not matched to a gene: 4. CDR3 length equals 15 residues. Germline values: CDR1 SGHRS, CDR2 YFSETQ. The CDR3 coding sequence is TGCGCCAGCAGCATCCGGGACAGGGGGTCCTACGAGCAGTACTTC. Amino acid sequence: CASSIRDRGSYEQYF.

This clone was counted between two and nine times. V usage is TRBV3-1 (or the pseudogene TRBV3-2) and J usage is TRBJ2-7; D may be TRBD1 (5 bases). V was cut by 1 base and J by 4 bases, with 11 bases left in between. This CDR3 is built from 14 residues. Germline V gene data show CDR1 as LGHDT and CDR2 as YNNKEL (reference sequence). The CDR3 nucleotides read TGTGCCAGCAGCCAAGGGGCAGGGATATACGAGCAGTACTTC. Amino acid sequence: CASSQGAGIYEQYF.

The gene calls are TRBV24-1 and TRBJ2-3, with D possibly matching TRBD2 (6 bases). The CDR3 consists of 15 residues. CDR1 is KGHDR, CDR2 SFDVKD, per germline. V lost 9 bases and J lost 1, with 16 bases in between. The CDR3 sequence: CATGRRGSGTDTQYF. In DNA form, the CDR3 reads TGTGCCACCGGAAGGCGGGGTTCCGGCACAGATACGCAGTATTTT.

The genes are TRBV7-9 and TRBJ1-1, with TRBD1 as a possible D gene (5 bases). The V gene's germline CDR1 is SEHNR and CDR2 FQNEAQ (reference sequence). Trimming cost V 2 bases and J 3 bases, with 7 bases left between them. The CDR3 runs to 13 residues. In DNA, the CDR3 is TGTGCCAGCAGCTTAATAGGGGACACTGAAGCTTTCTTT. Protein sequence: CASSLIGDTEAFF.

The chain is built from TRBV27 and TRBJ2-1, with TRBD2 matching 8 bases. The germline V gene encodes CDR1 MNHEY and CDR2 SMNVEV (reference sequence). This CDR3 is 13 amino acids long. Trimming took 6 bases from V and 6 from J; bases not matched to a gene: 4. The CDR3 DNA sequence: TGTGCCAGCAGCTCCGGACTAGCCAATGAGCAGTTCTTC. Translating it yields CASSSGLANEQFF.

V and J are TRBV29-1 and TRBJ1-1; no firm D call. The V end was cut by 5 bases, the J end by 4 bases, with 17 bases between. Looked up from germline, CDR1 is SQVTM and CDR2 is ANQGSEA. This CDR3 region has 14 residues. The CDR3 coding sequence is TGCAGCGTTATACCACGATCCGGAGCCACTGAAGCTTTCTTT. It yields the protein CSVIPRSGATEAFF.

This chain uses TRBV2 with TRBJ1-5; D call uncertain. The CDR3 extends over 12 amino acids. Looked up from germline, CDR1 is SNHLY and CDR2 is FYNNEI. V was cut by 5 bases and J by 12 bases, with 14 bases left in between. The CDR3 region has the DNA TGTGCCAGCAGTTATGACAAAAGCTTCCAGCATTTT. It yields the protein CASSYDKSFQHF.